Below, one TCR beta chain is given with its context. The sample comes from a study of blood T cell repertoires in COVID-19. TCRdb's table, derived via immunoSEQ multiplex PCR, lists solely in-frame clones and lacks some. The sample has 65,000 to 85,000 clones, approximately 92% seen once; the top ten hold about 7%. The CDR3 runs to 16 residues. With 5 bases removed from V and 0 bases from J, the gap between germline ends came to 14 bases. CDR1 and CDR2 (germline): GTSNPN, SVGIG (reference sequence). V is TRBV30 and J is TRBJ1-6; no reliable D call. Sequenced sample: peripheral blood. This TCR was recovered from a human donor in a cohort sampled during active COVID-19. CDR3 coding DNA: TGTGCCTGGGACCTCGAGTGGAGCTCCTATAATTCACCCCTCCACTTT. Protein: CAWDLEWSSYNSPLHF.